Included here is one TCR beta chain sequence, with context. The target antigen is unknown. Assay used: immunoSEQ multiplex PCR; TCRdb lists only in-frame clones, some missing. Of 100,000 or so clones detected, about 94% appear once; the ten largest clones hold around 0.85%. The donors were members of the validation cohort, which comprised under 150 subjects and was separate from the first cohort of roughly 700 subjects. The CDR3 length is 15 residues. Germline CDR1 SQVTM, CDR2 ANQGSEA. Trimming at V came to 7 bases and at J to 4 bases, leaving 11 bases not matched to a gene. The sample is drawn from a study of cytomegalovirus exposure and HLA in healthy donors. Notes on the study in general: Many donors shared some public TCRs, even though most TCR sequences were rare. The authors enumerated around 150 TCR beta chains as linked to cytomegalovirus. In vitro confirmation showed three CMV-associated chains to be CMV antigen specific.

V is TRBV29-1 and J is TRBJ2-2, with 8 bases aligning to TRBD1. The receptor comes from a woman aged 18-30 years in good health and CMV-seronegative. Sequenced input: PBMCs. Written as DNA, the CDR3 is TGCAGCGCCCAGCCGACAGGGGTTGCCACCGGGGAGCTGTTTTTT. It is translated as CSAQPTGVATGELFF.